This TCR beta chain is drawn from a study of blood T cells in healthy people across ages. Study-level points and caveats: With age, beta diversity per million T cells declined roughly linearly, significantly by roughly 40. There were more naive CD4+ cells and higher diversity in long-lived donors than in aged donors.

Next came a second PCR, run for about 7 to 12 cycles, which used a sample-barcoded 5' primer along with a J-beta primer mix. Each cDNA was tagged by a template-switch adaptor containing 12 random nucleotides. Each CDR3 protein is one row after TCRdb ran MiXCR on the 5' RACE reads. The sample holds roughly 650,000 distinct CDR3 sequences, about 30% seen once. The CDR3 is 15 residues long. Germline assignment: CDR1 SGHAT and CDR2 FQNNGV. Trimming cost V 3 bases and J 4 bases, with 15 bases left between them. On this clonotype: No antigen is known for it.

The chain recombines TRBV11-2 with TRBJ1-2, with D hard to call. The sequencing input was blood. The sequence was obtained from a woman over 75 in good health. CDR3 DNA sequence: TGTGCCAGCAGCTTTATAGGAGCCTCAAGCTATGGCTACACCTTC. Translation: CASSFIGASSYGYTF.